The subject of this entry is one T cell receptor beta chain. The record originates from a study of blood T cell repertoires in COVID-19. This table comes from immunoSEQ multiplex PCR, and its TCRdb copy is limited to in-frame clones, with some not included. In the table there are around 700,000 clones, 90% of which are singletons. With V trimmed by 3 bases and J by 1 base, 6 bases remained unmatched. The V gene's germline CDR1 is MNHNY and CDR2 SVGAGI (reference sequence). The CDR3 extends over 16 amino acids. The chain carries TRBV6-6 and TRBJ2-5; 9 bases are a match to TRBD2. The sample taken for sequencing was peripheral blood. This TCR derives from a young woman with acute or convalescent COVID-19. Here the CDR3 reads CASSYSSGGIQETQYF. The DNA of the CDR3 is TGTGCCAGCAGTTATTCCAGCGGGGGGATCCAAGAGACCCAGTACTTC.